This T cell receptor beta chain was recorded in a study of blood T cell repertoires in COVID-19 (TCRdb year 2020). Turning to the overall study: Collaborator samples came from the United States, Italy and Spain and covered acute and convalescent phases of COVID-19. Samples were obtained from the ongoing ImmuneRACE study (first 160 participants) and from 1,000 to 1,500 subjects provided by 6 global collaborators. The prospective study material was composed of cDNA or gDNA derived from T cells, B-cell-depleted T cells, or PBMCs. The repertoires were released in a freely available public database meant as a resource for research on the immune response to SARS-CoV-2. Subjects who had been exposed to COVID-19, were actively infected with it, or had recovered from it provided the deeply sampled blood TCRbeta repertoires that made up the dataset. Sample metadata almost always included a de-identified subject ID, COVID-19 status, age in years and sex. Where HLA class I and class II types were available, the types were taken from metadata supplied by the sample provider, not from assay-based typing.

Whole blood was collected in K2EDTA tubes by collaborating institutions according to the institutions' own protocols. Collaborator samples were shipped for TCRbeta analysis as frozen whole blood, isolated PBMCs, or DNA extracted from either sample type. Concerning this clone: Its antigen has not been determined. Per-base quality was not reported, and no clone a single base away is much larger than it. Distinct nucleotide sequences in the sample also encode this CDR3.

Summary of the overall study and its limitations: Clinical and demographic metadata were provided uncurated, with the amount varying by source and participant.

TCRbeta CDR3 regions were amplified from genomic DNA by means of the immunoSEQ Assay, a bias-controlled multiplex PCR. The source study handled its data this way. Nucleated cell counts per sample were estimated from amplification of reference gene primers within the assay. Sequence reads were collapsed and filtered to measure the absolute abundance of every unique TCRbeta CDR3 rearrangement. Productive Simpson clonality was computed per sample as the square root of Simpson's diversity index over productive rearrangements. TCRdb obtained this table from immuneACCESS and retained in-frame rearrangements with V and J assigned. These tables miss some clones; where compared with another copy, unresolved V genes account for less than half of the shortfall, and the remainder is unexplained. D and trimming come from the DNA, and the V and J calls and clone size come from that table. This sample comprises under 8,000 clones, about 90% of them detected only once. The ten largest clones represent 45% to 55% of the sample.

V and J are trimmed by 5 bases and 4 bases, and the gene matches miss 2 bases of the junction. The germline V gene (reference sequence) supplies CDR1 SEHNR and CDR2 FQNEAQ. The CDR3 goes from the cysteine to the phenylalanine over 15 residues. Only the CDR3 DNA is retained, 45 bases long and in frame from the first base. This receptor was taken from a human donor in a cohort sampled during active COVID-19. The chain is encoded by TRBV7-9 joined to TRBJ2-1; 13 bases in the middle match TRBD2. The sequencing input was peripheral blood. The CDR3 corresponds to CASSPGLAGYNEQFF. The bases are TGTGCCAGCAGCCCGGGACTAGCGGGGTACAATGAGCAGTTCTTC.